The T cell receptor beta chain under discussion was sequenced for a study of regulatory T cells in long-lasting Graves disease. Germline V gene data show CDR1 as SQVTM and CDR2 as ANQGSEA. The CDR3 has 12 amino acids. Trimming took off 5 bases at V and 0 bases at J, with 7 bases between the two ends. Regarding time point: newly diagnosed GD, antithyroid drugs for less than 3 months. PBMCs were the source of the RNA used for TCR sequencing. Libraries of TCR beta came from iRepertoire HTBI primers plus Arm-PCR of CDR3 regions. TCRdb ran MiXCR on the multiplex PCR reads and lists one entry per CDR3 protein. The sample has about 360,000 distinct CDR3 sequences; about a sixth are singletons. The data also belong to a second study, concerning T cells in Graves' hyperthyroidism and ophthalmopathy.

The sequence was obtained from a young woman with Graves disease. Source: peripheral blood mononuclear cells (PBMCs), taken at new diagnosis, from a patient treated with antithyroid drugs. The chain uses TRBV29-1 and TRBJ1-1; D is unresolved. The CDR3 region is CSVIVVNTEAFF. In DNA form, the CDR3 reads TGCAGCGTTATAGTGGTGAACACTGAAGCTTTCTTT. Full variable domain (missing parts from reference TRBV29-1 and TRBJ1-1): SAVISQKPSRDICQRGTSLTIQCQVDSQVTMMFWYRQQPGQSLTLIATANQGSEATYESGFVIDKFPISRPNLTFSTLTVSNMSPEDSSIYLCSVIVVNTEAFFGQGTRLTVV.